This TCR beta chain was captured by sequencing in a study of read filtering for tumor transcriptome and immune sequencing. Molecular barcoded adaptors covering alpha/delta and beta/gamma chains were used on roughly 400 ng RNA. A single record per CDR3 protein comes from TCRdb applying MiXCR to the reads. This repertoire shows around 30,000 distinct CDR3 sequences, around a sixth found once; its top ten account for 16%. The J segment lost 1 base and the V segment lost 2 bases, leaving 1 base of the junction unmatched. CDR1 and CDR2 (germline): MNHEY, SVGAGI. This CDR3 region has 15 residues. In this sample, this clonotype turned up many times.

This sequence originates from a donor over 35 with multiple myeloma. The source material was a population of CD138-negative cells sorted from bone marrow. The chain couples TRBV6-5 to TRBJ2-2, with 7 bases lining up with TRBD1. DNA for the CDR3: TGTGCCAGCAGTTACAGGACAGGGAACACCGGGGAGCTGTTTTTT. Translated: CASSYRTGNTGELFF.